The next 7 T cell receptor beta chains were all read from a single sample in a study of blood T cell repertoires in COVID-19 (dated by TCRdb to the early 2020s). Library construction relied on the immunoSEQ multiplex PCR assay. Entries here come from immuneACCESS through TCRdb and include only in-frame sequences with V and J called. Some clones fail to appear in such tables; in the studies checked, an unresolved V gene covers under half of the shortfall, and the cause of the remainder is unknown. The sample includes under 60,000 clones, with 75% to 90% observed a single time. The ten largest clones capture around 50% of the sample. Sequencing input: peripheral blood. The receptors here all came from a man between 65 and 85 years old with acute or convalescent COVID-19.

The chain joins TRBV2 to TRBJ1-1; the D gene is possibly TRBD1 (6 bases). The germline V and J ends were trimmed by 5 bases and 3 bases, with 13 bases remaining between them. Per germline, CDR1 SNHLY and CDR2 FYNNEI. The CDR3 runs to 14 residues. The CDR3 loop reads CASSYREADTEAFF. DNA of the CDR3: TGTGCCAGCAGTTACAGGGAAGCGGACACTGAAGCTTTCTTT.

The V and J genes are TRBV19 and TRBJ2-3, with 8 bases that match TRBD2. The germline V gene encodes CDR1 LNHDA and CDR2 SQIVND (reference sequence). The junction had 5 bases not matched to a gene; V was cut back by 2 bases and J by 4 bases. This CDR3 spans 15 amino acids. The CDR3 loop is CASSISSGAADTQYF. The CDR3 bases are TGTGCCAGTAGTATAAGTAGCGGGGCTGCAGATACGCAGTATTTT.

This chain links TRBV6-2 or TRBV6-3 with TRBJ2-7, with D possibly TRBD2 on 5 matching bases. This CDR3 has 13 amino acids. Germline V gene data show CDR1 as MNHEY and CDR2 as SVGEGT. V was clipped by 2 bases and J by 5 bases, with 10 bases between them. The CDR3 loop is CASSYPPGDEQYF. The CDR3 DNA reads TGTGCCAGCAGTTACCCCCCCGGGGACGAGCAGTACTTC.

This clone has a handful of counts. J is TRBJ1-5 and V is TRBV19; TRBD1 is a possible D gene (5 bases). The length of the CDR3 is 12 residues. Trimming removed 6 bases from V and 2 bases from J, with 5 bases in between. CDR1 is LNHDA, CDR2 SQIVND, per germline (reference sequence). The chain's CDR3 is CASRTGNQPQHF. The CDR3 DNA follows: TGTGCCAGTAGGACAGGCAATCAGCCCCAGCATTTT.

The V call is TRBV28, the J call TRBJ2-5; 10 nucleotides match TRBD1. The CDR3 sequence is 15 residues long. CDR1 and CDR2 from the germline V gene are MDHEN and SYDVKM. J gave up 4 bases and V 6 bases, and 8 bases lay outside the gene matches. The CDR3 sequence is CASSLRDRGGETQYF. The CDR3 bases are TGTGCCAGCAGCCTCCGGGACAGGGGCGGAGAGACCCAGTACTTC.

The chain links TRBV28 to TRBJ2-7, with D possibly being TRBD1 (6 bases). The CDR3 has 11 residues. The germline V gene has CDR1 MDHEN and CDR2 SYDVKM. V was trimmed by 10 bases and J by 4 bases, leaving 11 bases between them. The CDR3 here is CATTQGYEQYF. The CDR3 DNA is TGTGCCACCACTCAGGGGTACGAGCAGTACTTC.

A single count supports this clone. The chain uses TRBV3-1 (or the pseudogene TRBV3-2) and TRBJ2-3; 7 nucleotides agree with TRBD2. V shed 1 base and J 0 bases; nucleotides not matched to a gene: 4. From germline, CDR1 is LGHDT and CDR2 YNNKEL (reference sequence). The CDR3 has 16 residues. For the CDR3, the DNA is TGTGCCAGCAGCCAAGGAACGGGGGGTAGCACAGATACGCAGTATTTT. Amino acids: CASSQGTGGSTDTQYF.